This T cell receptor beta chain was obtained from a study of blood T cell repertoires in COVID-19. Study as a whole: Material from acute and convalescent COVID-19 was sourced from the United States, Italy and Spain. T cells, B-cell-depleted T cells, or PBMCs provided the cDNA or gDNA that served as material.

The junction had 1 base not matched to a gene; V was cut back by 0 bases and J by 7 bases. CDR3 size: 14 residues. Germline CDR1 is MNHEY and CDR2 is SMNVEV (reference sequence). Some clones are missing from TCRdb's copy, which holds only in-frame ones; the method was immunoSEQ multiplex PCR. Of around 400,000 clones detected, approximately 88% appear once; the ten largest clones hold 0.95% to 1.5%. This clonotype originated in a man aged 40-50 years with acute or convalescent COVID-19. Sequencing was carried out using peripheral blood. The V gene is TRBV27, the J gene TRBJ1-1, with TRBD1 matching 11 bases. CDR3 in DNA: TGTGCCAGCAGTTTATCCGGGACAGGGGGTGAAGCTTTCTTT. Protein: CASSLSGTGGEAFF.